This T cell receptor (beta chain) was sequenced during a study of CD8+ T cells in alopecia areata. Isolated RNA was reverse transcribed into cDNA used as the sequencing template. The data were produced by immunoSEQ multiplex PCR, yet TCRdb's version contains in-frame clones alone and is incomplete. The sample carries around 100,000 clones, 55% recorded once. The CDR3 contains 15 residues. Germline V gives CDR1 SGHDT, CDR2 YYEEEE. V was pared by 4 bases and J by 4 bases, with 6 bases of the junction left unmatched. The sequencing sample was made of CD4+ T cells sorted from blood. The V call is TRBV5-6, the J call TRBJ2-3, with 10 bases that match TRBD1. This clonotype originated in a human donor in good health. The CDR3 sequence is CASSGTGVGADTQYF. CDR3 coding DNA: TGTGCCAGCAGCGGGACAGGGGTTGGGGCAGATACGCAGTATTTT.